What follows describes a single T cell receptor beta chain. These data belong to a study of blood T cell repertoires in COVID-19. Study at large: Samples taken during acute and convalescent COVID-19 were collected in the United States, Italy and Spain.

V trimming: 5 bases; J trimming: 10 bases; junction bases outside the gene matches: 8. Germline CDR1 reads LNHDA; CDR2 reads SQIVND (reference sequence). The CDR3 extends over 15 amino acids. Generated by immunoSEQ multiplex PCR, the TCRdb table keeps only in-frame clones and is missing some. Counted here are over 200,000 clones, around nine tenths occurring once; the ten biggest clones make up about 6.5%. This chain joins TRBV19 and TRBJ1-4, with 12 bases aligning to TRBD1. Material for sequencing was peripheral blood. The TCR comes from a man in his sixties who had recovered from COVID-19. The CDR3 DNA is TGTGCCAGTAGTGCTTCCGGGACAGGGGGCGGAAAACTGTTTTTT. This gives the protein CASSASGTGGGKLFF.